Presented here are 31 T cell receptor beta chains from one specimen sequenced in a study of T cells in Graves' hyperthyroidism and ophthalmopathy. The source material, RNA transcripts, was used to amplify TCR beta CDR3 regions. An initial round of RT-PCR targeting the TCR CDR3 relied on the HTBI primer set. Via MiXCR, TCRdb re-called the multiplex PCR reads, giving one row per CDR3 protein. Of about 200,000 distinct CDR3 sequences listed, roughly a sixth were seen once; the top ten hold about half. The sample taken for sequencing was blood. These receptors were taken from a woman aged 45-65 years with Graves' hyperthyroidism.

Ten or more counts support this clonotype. The CDR3 is CASSQDFTSGSNEQFF. CDR3 DNA sequence: TGCGCCAGCAGCCAAGACTTTACTAGCGGGAGTAATGAGCAGTTCTTC. V usage is TRBV4-1 and J usage is TRBJ2-1; 11 positions agree with TRBD2. The J segment lost 7 bases and the V segment lost 0 bases, leaving 5 bases of the junction unmatched. Germline V lookup: CDR1 MGHRA, CDR2 YSYEKL. This CDR3 region has 16 residues.

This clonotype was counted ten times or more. In nucleotides, the CDR3 is TGTGCCAGCAGCTTAGAGGTCAGGGCCTACGAGCAGTACTTC. Amino acids: CASSLEVRAYEQYF. The rearrangement links TRBV7-6 to TRBJ2-7; a possible D gene is TRBD1 (5 bases). CDR3 length: 14 amino acids. Germline CDR1 reads SGHVS; CDR2 reads FNYEAQ. The ends were cut back, 1 base at V and 2 bases at J, with 9 bases in the middle.

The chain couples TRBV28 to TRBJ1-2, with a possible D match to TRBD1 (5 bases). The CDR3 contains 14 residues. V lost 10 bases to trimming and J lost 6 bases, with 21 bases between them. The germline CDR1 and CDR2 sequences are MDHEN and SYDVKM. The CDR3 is CAITTYHGTDGYTF. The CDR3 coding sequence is TGTGCCATTACGACTTACCATGGGACGGATGGCTACACCTTC.

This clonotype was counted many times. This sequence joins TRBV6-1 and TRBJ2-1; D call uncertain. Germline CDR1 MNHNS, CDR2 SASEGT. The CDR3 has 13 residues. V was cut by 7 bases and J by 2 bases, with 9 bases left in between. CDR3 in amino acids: CASNLGPYNEQFF. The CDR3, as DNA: TGTGCCAGCAATCTCGGCCCCTACAATGAGCAGTTCTTC.

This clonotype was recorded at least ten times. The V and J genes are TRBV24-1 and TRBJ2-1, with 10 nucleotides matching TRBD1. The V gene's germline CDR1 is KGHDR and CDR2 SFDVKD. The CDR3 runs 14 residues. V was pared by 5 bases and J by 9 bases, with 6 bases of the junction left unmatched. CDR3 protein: CATSGTGGRREQFF. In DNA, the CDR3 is TGTGCCACCAGTGGGACAGGGGGGCGACGTGAGCAGTTCTTC.

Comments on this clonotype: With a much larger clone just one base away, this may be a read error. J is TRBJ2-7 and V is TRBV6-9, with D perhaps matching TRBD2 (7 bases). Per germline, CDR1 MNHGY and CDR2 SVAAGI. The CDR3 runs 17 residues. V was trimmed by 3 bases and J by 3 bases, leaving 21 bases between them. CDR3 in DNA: TGTGCCAGCAGTTACGATAAGGGGGGGAAAGGGTACTACGAGCAGTACTTC. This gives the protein CASSYDKGGKGYYEQYF.

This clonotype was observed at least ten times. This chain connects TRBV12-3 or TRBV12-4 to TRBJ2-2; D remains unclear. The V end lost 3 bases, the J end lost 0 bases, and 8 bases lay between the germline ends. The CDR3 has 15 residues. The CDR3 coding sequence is TGTGCCAGCAGTTTTAGGCCGACGAACACCGGGGAGCTGTTTTTT. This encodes CASSFRPTNTGELFF.

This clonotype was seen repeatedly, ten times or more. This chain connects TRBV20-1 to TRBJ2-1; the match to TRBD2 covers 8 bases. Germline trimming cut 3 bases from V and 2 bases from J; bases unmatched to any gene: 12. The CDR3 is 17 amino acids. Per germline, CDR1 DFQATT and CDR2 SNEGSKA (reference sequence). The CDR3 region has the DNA TGCAGTGCTAGGGAAACGGGAGGGCCTAACACCTACAATGAGCAGTTCTTC. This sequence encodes CSARETGGPNTYNEQFF.

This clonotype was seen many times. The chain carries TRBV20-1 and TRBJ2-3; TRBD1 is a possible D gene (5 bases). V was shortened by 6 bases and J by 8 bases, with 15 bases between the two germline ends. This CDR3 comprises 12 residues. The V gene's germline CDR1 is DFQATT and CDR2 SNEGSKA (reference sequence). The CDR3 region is CSAPDFRGTQYF. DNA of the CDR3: TGCAGTGCACCCGACTTTAGGGGTACGCAGTATTTT.

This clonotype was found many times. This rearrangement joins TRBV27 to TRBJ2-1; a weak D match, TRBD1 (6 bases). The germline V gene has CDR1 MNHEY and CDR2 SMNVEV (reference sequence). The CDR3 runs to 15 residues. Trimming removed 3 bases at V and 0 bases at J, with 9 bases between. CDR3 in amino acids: CASSFKQGSYNEQFF. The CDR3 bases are TGTGCCAGCAGTTTTAAACAGGGCTCCTACAATGAGCAGTTCTTC.

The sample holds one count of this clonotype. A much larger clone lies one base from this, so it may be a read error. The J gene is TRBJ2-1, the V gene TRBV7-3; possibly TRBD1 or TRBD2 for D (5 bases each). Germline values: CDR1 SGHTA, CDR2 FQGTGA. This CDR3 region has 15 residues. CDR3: CAGSLNGDPYNEQFF. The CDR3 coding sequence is TGTGCCGGCAGCTTAAACGGGGACCCCTACAATGAGCAGTTCTTC. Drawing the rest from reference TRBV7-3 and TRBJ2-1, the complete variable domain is GAGVSQTPSNKVTEKGKYVELRCDPISGHTALYWYRQSLGQGPEFLIYFQGTGAADDSGLPNDRFFAVRPEGSVSTLKIQRTERGDSAVYLCAGSLNGDPYNEQFFGPGTRLTVL.

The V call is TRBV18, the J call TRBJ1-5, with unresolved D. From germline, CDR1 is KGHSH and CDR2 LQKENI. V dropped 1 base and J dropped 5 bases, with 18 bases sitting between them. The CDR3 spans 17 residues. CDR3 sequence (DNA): TGTGCCAGCTCACCACTCTTCCGGGCCGGCTCTGATCAGCCCCAGCATTTT. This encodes CASSPLFRAGSDQPQHF.

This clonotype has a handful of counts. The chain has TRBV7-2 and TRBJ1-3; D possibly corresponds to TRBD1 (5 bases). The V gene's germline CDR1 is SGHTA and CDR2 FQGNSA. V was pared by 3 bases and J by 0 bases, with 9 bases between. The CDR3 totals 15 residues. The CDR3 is CASSLGRSSGNTIYF. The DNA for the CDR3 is TGTGCCAGCAGCTTGGGACGGTCCTCTGGAAACACCATATATTTT.

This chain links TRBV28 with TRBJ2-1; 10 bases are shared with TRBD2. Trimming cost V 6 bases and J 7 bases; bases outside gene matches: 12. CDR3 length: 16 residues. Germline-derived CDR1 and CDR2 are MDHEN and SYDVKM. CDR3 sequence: CASSSSGGGSVNEQFF. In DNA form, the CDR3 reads TGTGCCAGCAGCTCAAGCGGGGGGGGAAGTGTGAATGAGCAGTTCTTC.

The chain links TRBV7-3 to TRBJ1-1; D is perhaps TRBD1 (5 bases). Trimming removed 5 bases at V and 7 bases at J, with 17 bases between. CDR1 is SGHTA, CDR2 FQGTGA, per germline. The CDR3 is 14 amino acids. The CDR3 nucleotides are TGTGCCAGCAGCGCATCCGGGGGGAGTGGTGAAGCTTTCTTT. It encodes CASSASGGSGEAFF. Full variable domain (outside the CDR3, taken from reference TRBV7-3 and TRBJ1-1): GAGVSQTPSNKVTEKGKYVELRCDPISGHTALYWYRQSLGQGPEFLIYFQGTGAADDSGLPNDRFFAVRPEGSVSTLKIQRTERGDSAVYLCASSASGGSGEAFFGQGTRLTVV.

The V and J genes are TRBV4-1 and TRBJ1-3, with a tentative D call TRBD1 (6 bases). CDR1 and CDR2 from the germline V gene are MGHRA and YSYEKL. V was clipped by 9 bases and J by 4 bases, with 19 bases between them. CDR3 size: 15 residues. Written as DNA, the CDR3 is TGCGCCAGTAAATCGGGGGGGCGAAACGGAAACACCATATATTTT. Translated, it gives CASKSGGRNGNTIYF.

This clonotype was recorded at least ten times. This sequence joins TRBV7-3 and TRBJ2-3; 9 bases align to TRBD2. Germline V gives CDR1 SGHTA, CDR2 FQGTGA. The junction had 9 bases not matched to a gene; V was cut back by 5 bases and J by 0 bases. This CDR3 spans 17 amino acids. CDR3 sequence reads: CASSPRLAGTSTDTQYF. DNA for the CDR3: TGTGCCAGCAGCCCTCGTCTAGCGGGGACTAGCACAGATACGCAGTATTTT.

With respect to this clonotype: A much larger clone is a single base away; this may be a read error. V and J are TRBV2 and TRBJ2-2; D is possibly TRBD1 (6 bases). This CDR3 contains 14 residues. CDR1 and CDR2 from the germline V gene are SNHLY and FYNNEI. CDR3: CASYLTGITGEPFF. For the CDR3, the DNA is TGTGCCAGCTATCTCACAGGGATCACCGGGGAGCCGTTTTTT.

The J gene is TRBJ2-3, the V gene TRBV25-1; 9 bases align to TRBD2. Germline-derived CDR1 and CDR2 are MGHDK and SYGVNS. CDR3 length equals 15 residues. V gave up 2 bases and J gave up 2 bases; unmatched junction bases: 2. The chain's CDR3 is CASSETSGPTDTQYF. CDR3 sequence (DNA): TGTGCCAGCAGTGAAACTAGCGGGCCCACAGATACGCAGTATTTT.

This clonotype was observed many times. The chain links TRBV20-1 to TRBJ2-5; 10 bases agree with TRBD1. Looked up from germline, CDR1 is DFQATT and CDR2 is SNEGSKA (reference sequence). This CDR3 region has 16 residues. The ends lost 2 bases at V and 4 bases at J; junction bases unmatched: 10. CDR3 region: CSARQGQGMVGETQYF. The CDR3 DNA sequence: TGCAGTGCTAGACAGGGACAGGGGATGGTTGGAGAGACCCAGTACTTC.

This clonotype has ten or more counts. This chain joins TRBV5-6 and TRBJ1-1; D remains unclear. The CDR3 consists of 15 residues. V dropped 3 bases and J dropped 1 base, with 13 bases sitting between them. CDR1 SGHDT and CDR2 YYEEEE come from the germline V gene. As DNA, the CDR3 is TGTGCCAGCAGCTACGACCGGAGAAGGAACACTGAAGCTTTCTTT. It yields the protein CASSYDRRRNTEAFF. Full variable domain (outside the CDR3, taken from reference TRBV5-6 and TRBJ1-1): DAGVTQSPTHLIKTRGQQVTLRCSPKSGHDTVSWYQQALGQGPQFIFQYYEEEERQRGNFPDRFSGHQFPNYSSELNVNALLLGDSALYLCASSYDRRRNTEAFFGQGTRLTVV.

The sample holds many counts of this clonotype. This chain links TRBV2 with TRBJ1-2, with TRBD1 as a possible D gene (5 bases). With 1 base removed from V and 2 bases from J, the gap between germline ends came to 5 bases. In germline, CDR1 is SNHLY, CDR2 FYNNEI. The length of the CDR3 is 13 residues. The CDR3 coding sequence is TGTGCCAGCAGTGAAGGGGGGAACTATGGCTACACCTTC. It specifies CASSEGGNYGYTF. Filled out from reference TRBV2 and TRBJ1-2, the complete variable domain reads EPEVTQTPSHQVTQMGQEVILRCVPISNHLYFYWYRQILGQKVEFLVSFYNNEISEKSEIFDDQFSVERPDGSNFTLKIRSTKLEDSAMYFCASSEGGNYGYTFGSGTRLTVV.

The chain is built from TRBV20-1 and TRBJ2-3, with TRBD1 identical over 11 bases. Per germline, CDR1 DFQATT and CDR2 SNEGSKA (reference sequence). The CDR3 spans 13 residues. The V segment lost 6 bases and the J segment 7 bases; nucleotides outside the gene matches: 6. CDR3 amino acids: CSAPGQGDHTQYF. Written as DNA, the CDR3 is TGCAGTGCACCGGGACAGGGGGATCATACGCAGTATTTT.

DNA for the CDR3: TGTGCCAGTCTGGACTACACAGATACGCAGTATTTT. This sequence encodes CASLDYTDTQYF. The rearrangement links TRBV19 to TRBJ2-3; D perhaps matches TRBD2 (6 bases). The V gene's germline CDR1 is LNHDA and CDR2 SQIVND (reference sequence). CDR3 length: 12 amino acids. The germline V and J ends were trimmed by 8 bases and 2 bases, with 8 bases remaining between them. Complete variable domain (other parts from reference TRBV19 and TRBJ2-3): DGGITQSPKYLFRKEGQNVTLSCEQNLNHDAMYWYRQDPGQGLRLIYYSQIVNDFQKGDIAEGYSVSREKKESFPLTVTSAQKNPTAFYLCASLDYTDTQYFGPGTRLTVL.

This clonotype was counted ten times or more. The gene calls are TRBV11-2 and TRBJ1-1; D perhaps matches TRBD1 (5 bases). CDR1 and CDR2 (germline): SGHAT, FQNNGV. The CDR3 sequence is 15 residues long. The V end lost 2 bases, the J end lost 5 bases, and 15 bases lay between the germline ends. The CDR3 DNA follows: TGTGCCAGCAGCTTACTTAGGGGCGCATTAACTGAAGCTTTCTTT. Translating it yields CASSLLRGALTEAFF.

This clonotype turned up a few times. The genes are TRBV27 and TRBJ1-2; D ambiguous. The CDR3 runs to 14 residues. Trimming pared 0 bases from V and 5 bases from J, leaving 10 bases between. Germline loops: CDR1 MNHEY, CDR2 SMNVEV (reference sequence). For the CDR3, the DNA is TGTGCCAGCAGTTTATCCGGCAGTTCTTATGGCTACACCTTC. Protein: CASSLSGSSYGYTF.

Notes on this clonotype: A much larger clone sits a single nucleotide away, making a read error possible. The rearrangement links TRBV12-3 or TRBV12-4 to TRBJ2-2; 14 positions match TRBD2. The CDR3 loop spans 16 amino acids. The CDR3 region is CASSPGLAGVTGVLFF. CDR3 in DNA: TGTGCCAGCAGTCCGGGACTAGCGGGGGTCACCGGGGTGCTGTTTTTT.

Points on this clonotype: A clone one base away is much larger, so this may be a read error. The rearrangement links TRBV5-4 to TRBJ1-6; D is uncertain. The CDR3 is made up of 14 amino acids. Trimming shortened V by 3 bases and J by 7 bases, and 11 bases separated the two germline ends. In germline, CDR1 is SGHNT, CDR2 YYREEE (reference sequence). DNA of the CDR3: TGTGCCAGCAGCTACCGGGTCGGGAATTCACCCCTCCACTTT. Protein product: CASSYRVGNSPLHF.

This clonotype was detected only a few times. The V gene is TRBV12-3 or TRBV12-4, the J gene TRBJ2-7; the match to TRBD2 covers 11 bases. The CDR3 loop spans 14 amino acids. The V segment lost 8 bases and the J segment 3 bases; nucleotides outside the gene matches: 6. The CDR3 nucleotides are TGTGCCAGCGGCCACGGACTAGCGGGCTACGAGCAGTACTTC. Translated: CASGHGLAGYEQYF.

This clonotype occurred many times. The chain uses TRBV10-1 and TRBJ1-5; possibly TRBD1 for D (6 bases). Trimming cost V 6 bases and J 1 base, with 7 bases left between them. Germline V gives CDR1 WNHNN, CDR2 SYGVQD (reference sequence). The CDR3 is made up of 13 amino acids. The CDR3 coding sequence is TGCGCCAGCAGCGGACAGAGCAATCAGCCCCAGCATTTT. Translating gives CASSGQSNQPQHF.

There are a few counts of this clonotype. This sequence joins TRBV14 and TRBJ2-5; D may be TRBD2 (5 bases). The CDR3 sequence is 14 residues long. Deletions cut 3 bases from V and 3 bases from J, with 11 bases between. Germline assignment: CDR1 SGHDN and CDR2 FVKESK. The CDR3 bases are TGTGCCAGCAGCCATGTAGCGACAAAAGAGACCCAGTACTTC. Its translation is CASSHVATKETQYF.